The subject of this entry is one T cell receptor beta chain. The target antigen is unknown. This specimen comes from a study of shared clonotypes between healthy human individuals. Germline V gives CDR1 SGHAT, CDR2 FQNNGV. There are 15 residues in the CDR3. J gave up 0 bases and V 5 bases, and 2 bases lay outside the gene matches. Regarding the study as a whole: Clonotypes shared by all four donors outscored non-shared clonotypes in generation probability.

Sorted-subset replicate PCR reactions contained approximately 190 ng DNA, corresponding to roughly 29,000 T cell genomes. Here immunoSEQ multiplex PCR was the method, and the copy in TCRdb shows in-frame clones only, minus some. The sample records about 2.3 million clones, approximately 93% being singletons. The sample comprised naive CD4+ T cells from PBMCs. Indicated subset: CD45RA+ positively selected. The source of this sequence is a man between 18 and 35 years old in good health. Some clones in this sample may be carry-over from other donors' samples. This chain connects TRBV11-2 to TRBJ2-7, with 12 bases matching TRBD2. The CDR3 protein is CASSRLAGVSYEQYF. The CDR3 DNA follows: TGTGCCAGCAGCCGACTAGCGGGAGTCTCCTACGAGCAGTACTTC.